The 10 T cell receptor beta chains below were found in one sample sequenced in a study of T cells in localized non-small cell lung cancer. Measured with immunoSEQ multiplex PCR; TCRdb has only the in-frame clones, and not every one. This table holds about 59,000 clones, around 90% found once. The specimen comprised peripheral blood, sampled before any cancer treatment. Source of these receptors: a man aged 40 to 70 with stage I squamous cell lung carcinoma.

The chain joins TRBV4-2 to TRBJ2-5, with 11 bases that match TRBD1. Germline V gives CDR1 LGHNA, CDR2 YNFKEQ. Trimming removed 0 bases from V and 5 bases from J; junction bases left unmatched: 2. CDR3 length: 15 residues. CDR3 region: CASSQEGQGVETQYF. In DNA form, the CDR3 reads TGTGCCAGCAGCCAAGAGGGACAGGGGGTCGAGACCCAGTACTTC.

The chain has TRBV10-1 and TRBJ1-5, with D possibly being TRBD1 (6 bases). CDR3 length: 13 amino acids. The germline V and J ends were trimmed by 4 bases and 3 bases, with 7 bases remaining between them. Germline loops: CDR1 WNHNN, CDR2 SYGVQD (reference sequence). The CDR3 loop reads CASSGDINQPQHF. In DNA, the CDR3 is TGCGCCAGCAGTGGGGACATCAATCAGCCCCAGCATTTT.

The rearrangement uses TRBV6-4 and TRBJ2-1, with D perhaps TRBD2 (7 bases). V lost 4 bases, J lost 3 bases, and 13 bases lay in between. The CDR3 covers 15 residues. From germline, CDR1 is MRHNA and CDR2 SNTAGT. This CDR3 reads CASSAGGGSYNEQFF. CDR3 DNA: TGTGCCAGCAGTGCCGGGGGCGGGAGCTACAATGAGCAGTTCTTC.

The gene calls are TRBV29-1 and TRBJ2-7; D possibly matches TRBD1 or TRBD2 (5 bases each). In germline, CDR1 is SQVTM, CDR2 ANQGSEA. V gave up 0 bases and J gave up 0 bases, with 9 bases separating them. This CDR3 contains 14 residues. The CDR3 DNA reads TGCAGCGTTGAAGACCCAGGGAGCTCCTACGAGCAGTACTTC. It translates to CSVEDPGSSYEQYF.

The chain links TRBV18 to TRBJ2-1; no clear D gene. V was shortened by 4 bases and J by 0 bases, with 10 bases between the two germline ends. Looked up from germline, CDR1 is KGHSH and CDR2 is LQKENI. CDR3 length: 15 amino acids. In DNA form, the CDR3 reads TGTGCCAGCTCACAGAACAGCTTCTCCTACAATGAGCAGTTCTTC. Translated: CASSQNSFSYNEQFF. The full variable domain, rest sourced from reference TRBV18 and TRBJ2-1, is NAGVMQNPRHLVRRRGQEARLRCSPMKGHSHVYWYRQLPEEGLKFMVYLQKENIIDESGMPKERFSAEFPKEGPSILRIQQVVRGDSAAYFCASSQNSFSYNEQFFGPGTRLTVL.

This clone appeared once. The chain is built from TRBV9 and TRBJ2-3; D is possibly TRBD2 (5 bases). V lost 0 bases and J 5 bases, leaving 10 bases between the germline ends. The germline gives CDR1 SGDLS, CDR2 YYNGEE. The CDR3 has 14 amino acids. The CDR3 DNA follows: TGTGCCAGCAGCGTAGCTAGCCGGGGAGATACGCAGTATTTT. Protein product: CASSVASRGDTQYF.

This chain joins TRBV7-2 and TRBJ1-1; D is uncertain. Germline CDR1 reads SGHTA; CDR2 reads FQGNSA. V gave up 0 bases and J gave up 1 base, with 6 bases separating them. The CDR3 loop spans 14 amino acids. CDR3 region: CASSLARRNTEAFF. The DNA for the CDR3 is TGTGCCAGCAGCTTAGCGAGGAGGAACACTGAAGCTTTCTTT.

The chain is built from TRBV7-9 and TRBJ2-2; D not certain. The germline V and J ends were trimmed by 5 bases and 6 bases, with 10 bases remaining between them. The V gene's germline CDR1 is SEHNR and CDR2 FQNEAQ (reference sequence). CDR3 size: 13 residues. The CDR3 reads CASSLQTAGELFF. The CDR3 DNA follows: TGTGCCAGCAGCCTCCAAACGGCCGGGGAGCTGTTTTTT.

CDR3 sequence reads: CAWSSPRINGYTF. As DNA, the CDR3 is TGTGCCTGGAGCTCCCCCAGGATCAACGGCTACACCTTC. This chain joins TRBV30 and TRBJ1-2; D gene uncertain. Trimming pared 3 bases from V and 8 bases from J, leaving 16 bases between. This CDR3 is built from 13 residues. Germline-derived CDR1 and CDR2 are GTSNPN and SVGIG (reference sequence).

This chain links TRBV30 with TRBJ1-6; 7 bases are shared with TRBD1. The CDR3 is 12 amino acids. V lost 2 bases and J lost 15; bases outside the gene matches: 7. CDR1 is GTSNPN and CDR2 is SVGIG in the germline V gene (reference sequence). CDR3 amino acids: CAWSIQGFVLHF. CDR3 nucleotide sequence: TGTGCCTGGAGTATACAGGGGTTTGTCCTCCACTTT.